The clone carrying this T cell receptor (beta chain) has just a few counts. What it recognizes is unknown. Profiled with immunoSEQ multiplex PCR; TCRdb holds only in-frame clones, not every one. The repertoire holds some 130,000 clones, with roughly nine tenths as singletons. These data originate in a study of cytomegalovirus exposure and HLA in healthy donors. Regarding the study as a whole: According to a subsequent analysis, TCR clusters from the first cohort were inclined to appear together in the roughly 120 validation repertoires.

The V gene's germline CDR1 is SEHNR and CDR2 FQNEAQ (reference sequence). The CDR3 spans 19 residues. With V trimmed by 8 bases and J by 0 bases, 16 bases remained unmatched. The sample was PBMCs. The chain couples TRBV7-9 to TRBJ2-6, with TRBD1 identical over 7 bases. The clonotype comes from a man aged 18 to 30 in good health and CMV-seronegative. The CDR3 region has the DNA TGTGCCAGCGATTGGTCCGGGACAGCCCATTTCTCTGGGGCCAACGTCCTGACTTTC. It translates to CASDWSGTAHFSGANVLTF.